These T cell receptor beta chains were read from a single sample in a study of response to subunit inactivated influenza vaccine. TCRdb reanalysed the RT-PCR reads using MiXCR and keeps one entry per CDR3 protein. The table shows 650,000 to 800,000 distinct CDR3 sequences, with approximately 14% occurring only once. Specimen: PBMCs from blood, collected 14 to 15 days before vaccination. These receptors came from a man in his fifties or sixties who received an inactivated influenza vaccine. Each CDR3 is given with its conserved first and last residue. Each record gives: J gene, clone size, V gene, D gene, CDR3 protein, CDR3 DNA. The D gene is left open where the match is weak. Rows may omit the clone size; those that give it use once, few, many or a size class.

>TRBJ2-5|.|TRBV7-9|.
CASSSPRETQYF
TGTGCCAGCAGCTCTCCTAGGGAGACCCAGTACTTC
>TRBJ2-1|.|TRBV5-1|.
CASSLRTGTTYNEQFF
TGCGCCAGCAGCTTGCGGACCGGGACGACCTACAATGAGCAGTTCTTC
>TRBJ2-5|.|TRBV13|TRBD2
CASSLSLAGGSRQETQYF
TGTGCCAGCAGCTTATCGTTAGCGGGGGGTTCCAGACAAGAGACCCAGTACTTC
>TRBJ2-1|few|TRBV6-5|.
CASSYLEGRGGYNEQFF
TGTGCCAGCAGTTACTTAGAGGGGAGGGGGGGGTACAATGAGCAGTTCTTC
>TRBJ2-6|few|TRBV20-1|.
CSAAPGSVSGANVLTF
TGCAGTGCTGCTCCGGGGAGCGTAAGTGGGGCCAACGTCCTGACTTTC
>TRBJ1-4|many|TRBV4-1|.
CASSQETEINEKLFF
TGCGCCAGCAGCCAGGAGACAGAGATTAATGAAAAACTGTTTTTT
>TRBJ2-7|.|TRBV28|.
CASISGGEQYF
TGTGCCAGCATAAGTGGGGGCGAGCAGTACTTC
>TRBJ1-1|few|TRBV12-3/TRBV12-4|.
CASSLFRRKGEAFF
TGTGCCAGCAGTTTATTTCGACGGAAAGGAGAAGCTTTCTTT
>TRBJ1-4|.|TRBV20-1|.
CSARKIGGLANEKLFF
TGCAGTGCTAGGAAAATAGGGGGACTGGCTAATGAAAAACTGTTTTTT
>TRBJ1-4|.|TRBV10-3|TRBD1
CAISRGTGPATNEKLFF
TGTGCCATCAGCAGAGGGACAGGTCCCGCAACTAATGAAAAACTGTTTTTT
>TRBJ1-6|.|TRBV6-1|.
CASSQEGYSPLHF
TGTGCCAGCAGTCAGGAGGGATATTCACCCCTCCACTTT
>TRBJ2-1|few|TRBV27|.
CASSFRYGVMEQFF
TGTGCCAGCAGTTTTCGGTACGGAGTTATGGAGCAGTTCTTC
>TRBJ1-5|once|TRBV30|.
CAWSVVQSNQPQHF
TGTGCCTGGAGTGTAGTCCAGAGCAATCAGCCCCAGCATTTT
>TRBJ1-1|.|TRBV27|.
CASRPFSLLNTEAFF
TGTGCCAGCAGACCATTTAGTCTCCTGAACACTGAAGCTTTCTTT
>TRBJ2-1|.|TRBV6-2/TRBV6-3|TRBD2
CASSYDQGGFYNEQFF
TGTGCCAGCAGTTACGACCAGGGAGGGTTCTACAATGAGCAGTTCTTC
>TRBJ1-5|many|TRBV15|.
CATSRDPYSNQPQHF
TGTGCCACCAGCAGAGATCCCTACAGTAATCAGCCCCAGCATTTT
>TRBJ2-7|many|TRBV9|.
CASSVSSDSYEQYF
TGTGCCAGCAGCGTCAGTTCCGATAGCTACGAGCAGTACTTC
>TRBJ2-7|few|TRBV12-3/TRBV12-4|TRBD1
CASRKQGVYEQYF
TGTGCCAGCCGAAAACAGGGGGTCTACGAGCAGTACTTC
>TRBJ2-4|.|TRBV7-9|.
CASSLAGALDIQYF
TGTGCCAGCAGCTTAGCAGGGGCTCTGGACATTCAGTACTTC
>TRBJ1-1|.|TRBV6-2/TRBV6-3|TRBD1
CASSYSVPGRTGNTEAFF
TGTGCCAGCAGTTACTCGGTGCCCGGCCGGACAGGGAACACTGAAGCTTTCTTT
>TRBJ2-1|few|TRBV6-2/TRBV6-3|.
CASSRAGTTRRYEQFF
TGTGCCAGCAGTCGAGCCGGGACCACCCGACGGTATGAGCAGTTCTTC
>TRBJ2-7|few|TRBV29-1|TRBD1
CSVELGQGDYEQYF
TGCAGCGTTGAATTAGGACAGGGTGACTACGAGCAGTACTTC
>TRBJ2-6|.|TRBV19|.
CASSIEVGGPVTGANVLTF
TGTGCCAGTAGTATAGAAGTCGGGGGGCCGGTGACTGGGGCCAACGTCCTGACTTTC
>TRBJ2-1|.|TRBV28|.
CASSLPGREQFF
TGTGCCAGCAGTTTGCCTGGGCGCGAGCAGTTCTTC
>TRBJ2-3|.|TRBV7-2|TRBD2
CASSLFGLAGLDTQYF
TGTGCCAGCAGCCTCTTTGGGCTAGCGGGATTGGATACGCAGTATTTT
>TRBJ2-2|many|TRBV11-1|TRBD2
CASSPGRGRQNTGELFF
TGTGCCAGCAGCCCTGGGAGGGGCCGTCAGAACACCGGGGAGCTGTTTTTT
>TRBJ2-1|.|TRBV20-1|.
CSAREIPGAYNEQFF
TGCAGTGCTAGAGAGATTCCGGGGGCCTACAATGAGCAGTTCTTC
>TRBJ1-1|few|TRBV12-3/TRBV12-4|TRBD1
CASSPPGQGGLAFF
TGTGCCAGCAGTCCCCCAGGACAGGGTGGTCTGGCTTTCTTT
>TRBJ2-3|few|TRBV27|.
CASSWVGTDTQYF
TGTGCCAGCAGTTGGGTCGGAACAGATACGCAGTATTTT
>TRBJ2-5|few|TRBV7-2|.
CASSVGVRETQYF
TGTGCCAGCAGCGTGGGCGTACGGGAGACCCAGTACTTC
>TRBJ2-7|.|TRBV6-2/TRBV6-3|TRBD2
CASSSGLGTYEQYF
TGTGCCAGCAGTTCGGGACTAGGGACCTACGAGCAGTACTTC
>TRBJ2-1|.|TRBV7-9|.
CASSLGSGIGEQFF
TGTGCCAGCAGCTTAGGGTCTGGGATAGGTGAGCAGTTCTTC
>TRBJ2-7|few|TRBV7-2|.
CASSLDRHSSYEQYF
TGTGCCAGCAGCTTAGACAGGCACAGCTCCTACGAGCAGTACTTC
>TRBJ1-1|few|TRBV5-1|.
CASSWQRNTEAFF
TGCGCCAGCAGCTGGCAGCGAAACACTGAAGCTTTCTTT
>TRBJ2-7|few|TRBV29-1|.
CSVVTGLEGYEQYF
TGCAGCGTTGTGACCGGCCTGGAGGGTTACGAGCAGTACTTC
>TRBJ2-5|.|TRBV29-1|.
CSVGARRETQYF
TGCAGCGTTGGGGCTCGGAGGGAGACCCAGTACTTC
>TRBJ2-5|.|TRBV2|TRBD2
CASSDPGLAEETQYF
TGTGCCAGCAGTGACCCGGGACTAGCGGAAGAGACCCAGTACTTC
>TRBJ2-2|many|TRBV20-1|TRBD2
CSARDRLAGNTGELFF
TGCAGTGCTAGAGATAGGCTAGCGGGAAACACCGGGGAGCTGTTTTTT
>TRBJ2-2|few|TRBV30|TRBD2
CAWRLAGGPGTGELFF
TGTGCCTGGAGACTAGCGGGAGGGCCGGGCACCGGGGAGCTGTTTTTT
>TRBJ1-2|few|TRBV10-3|.
CAISDQSLKMYGYTF
TGTGCCATCAGTGACCAATCCCTAAAAATGTATGGCTACACCTTC
>TRBJ2-3|many|TRBV12-3/TRBV12-4|TRBD2
CASSSLLAVDTDTQYF
TGTGCCAGCAGCTCATTGCTAGCGGTAGACACAGATACGCAGTATTTT
>TRBJ2-3|many|TRBV12-3/TRBV12-4|TRBD1
CASSLLTGGFSTDTQYF
TGTGCCAGCAGTTTACTAACAGGGGGATTTAGCACAGATACGCAGTATTTT
>TRBJ1-2|.|TRBV12-3/TRBV12-4|TRBD1
CASSKNRGSYGYTF
TGTGCCAGCAGCAAAAACAGGGGGAGCTATGGCTACACCTTC
>TRBJ2-7|.|TRBV11-2|TRBD1
CASSLWLPGQTEQYF
TGTGCCAGCAGCTTATGGTTGCCGGGACAGACAGAGCAGTACTTC
>TRBJ2-1|few|TRBV5-1|TRBD2
CASGTSVSYNEQFF
TGCGCCAGCGGAACTAGCGTCTCCTACAATGAGCAGTTCTTC
>TRBJ2-1|many|TRBV12-3/TRBV12-4|TRBD1
CASTLGRDRGHNEQFF
TGTGCCAGCACCCTTGGACGCGACAGGGGGCATAATGAGCAGTTCTTC
>TRBJ1-1|few|TRBV20-1|TRBD1
CSALPGTGAQNTEAFF
TGCAGTGCTCTCCCCGGGACAGGGGCCCAGAACACTGAAGCTTTCTTT
>TRBJ2-2|.|TRBV6-5|TRBD2
CASSYSSGGAWELFF
TGTGCCAGCAGTTACTCTAGCGGGGGGGCCTGGGAGCTGTTTTTT